These 3 T cell receptor beta chains were sequenced from one sample in a study of monozygotic twins with cystic fibrosis. Libraries were prepared by immunoSEQ multiplex PCR; TCRdb keeps only in-frame clonotypes and omits some of them. In the table there are 12,000 to 15,000 clones, around 83% of which are singletons. Sample: blood. The receptors derive from a boy younger than 18 with cystic fibrosis.

This clone appeared a few times. This chain connects TRBV5-1 to TRBJ1-2; 8 nucleotides agree with TRBD1. The germline V gene has CDR1 SGHRS and CDR2 YFSETQ. J gave up 7 bases and V 0 bases, and 2 bases lay outside the gene matches. The CDR3 spans 13 residues. The CDR3 protein is CASSLDRGSGYTF. DNA of the CDR3: TGCGCCAGCAGCTTGGACAGGGGGAGTGGCTACACCTTC.

The gene calls are TRBV11-2 and TRBJ1-4; no firm D call. V was shortened by 4 bases and J by 6 bases, with 15 bases between the two germline ends. The germline CDR1 and CDR2 sequences are SGHAT and FQNNGV. The CDR3 has 15 residues. CDR3 in amino acids: CASSSPGRSDEKLFF. In DNA form, the CDR3 reads TGTGCCAGCAGCTCGCCCGGGAGATCGGATGAAAAACTGTTTTTT.

V is TRBV19 and J is TRBJ1-4; D is uncertain. Trimming cost V 4 bases and J 0 bases, with 9 bases left between them. CDR3 length: 15 amino acids. Germline V gives CDR1 LNHDA, CDR2 SQIVND (reference sequence). The CDR3 nucleotides are TGTGCCAGTAGTACCGCCGGGACAACTAATGAAAAACTGTTTTTT. This codes for CASSTAGTTNEKLFF. Variable domain in full (rest from reference TRBV19 and TRBJ1-4): DGGITQSPKYLFRKEGQNVTLSCEQNLNHDAMYWYRQDPGQGLRLIYYSQIVNDFQKGDIAEGYSVSREKKESFPLTVTSAQKNPTAFYLCASSTAGTTNEKLFFGSGTQLSVL.